This T cell receptor (beta chain) originates from a study of blood T cell repertoires in COVID-19. The J segment lost 6 bases and the V segment lost 4 bases, leaving 17 bases of the junction unmatched. The CDR3 runs 17 residues. Germline V CDR1 and CDR2: SGHKS, YYEKEE (reference sequence). Libraries were prepared by immunoSEQ multiplex PCR; TCRdb keeps only in-frame clonotypes and omits some of them. The table includes a few hundred thousand clones, 82% detected once. One Seattle source followed patients from active infection through their disease course. This chain joins TRBV5-5 and TRBJ2-3, with 7 bases identical to TRBD2. The sample consisted of peripheral blood. The sequence was obtained from a woman in her seventies with COVID-19, enrolled during active disease. DNA of the CDR3: TGTGCCAGCAGCCCCGAGGCTCCGGGTCTAGCGGTTGATACGCAGTATTTT. Translation: CASSPEAPGLAVDTQYF.